Reported below is one T cell receptor beta chain. Different DNA sequences within this sample yield the same CDR3. The record originates from a study of control samples from healthy donors and cancer patients. Clones were sequenced by immunoSEQ multiplex PCR, and TCRdb holds only the in-frame ones, with some missing. This table holds 150,000 to 200,000 clones, more than 90% found once. From germline, CDR1 is MNHEY and CDR2 SVGAGI. The CDR3 is 13 amino acids. The V gene end was trimmed by 6 bases and the J gene end by 7 bases; junction bases not matched to a gene: 9. The specimen was blood. The V call is TRBV6-5, the J call TRBJ2-7; 7 nucleotides agree with TRBD1. The TCR sequence derives from a man aged 25-45 years in good health. This CDR3 reads CASRSSGTAEQYF. The CDR3 DNA is TGTGCCAGCAGATCTTCCGGGACAGCGGAGCAGTACTTC.